Shown below are 22 T cell receptor beta chains from a single sample sequenced in a study of CD8+CD57+ T cells in acquired aplastic anemia. TCR beta VDJ and CDR3 were profiled, and genomic DNA was the template. TCRdb reanalysed the reads using MiXCR and keeps one entry per CDR3 protein. This sample has around 430,000 distinct CDR3 sequences; less than 35% occur once, and the top ten carry 0.75% to 0.95%. Flow cytometry had shown expanded CD8+CD57+ cells in the patients chosen for sequencing. The sample taken for sequencing was sorted CD4+, CD8+, or CD8+CD57+ T cells (not recorded which) from PBMCs. The receptors here all came from a human donor with aplastic anemia.

At least ten counts were recorded for this clonotype. This sequence joins TRBV19 and TRBJ2-1; D call uncertain. This CDR3 has 12 amino acids. Germline lookup yields CDR1 LNHDA and CDR2 SQIVND (reference sequence). Deletions cut 8 bases from V and 4 bases from J, with 9 bases between. The CDR3, as DNA: TGTGCCAGTGCTGGACGGTACAATGAGCAGTTCTTC. The encoded protein is CASAGRYNEQFF. Complete variable domain (other parts from reference TRBV19 and TRBJ2-1): DGGITQSPKYLFRKEGQNVTLSCEQNLNHDAMYWYRQDPGQGLRLIYYSQIVNDFQKGDIAEGYSVSREKKESFPLTVTSAQKNPTAFYLCASAGRYNEQFFGPGTRLTVL.

DNA for the CDR3: TGTGCCAGCAGCCCACTAGCGGGGGACAATGAGCAGTTCTTC. Protein: CASSPLAGDNEQFF. The chain couples TRBV7-2 to TRBJ2-1; the match to TRBD2 covers 11 bases. Looked up from germline, CDR1 is SGHTA and CDR2 is FQGNSA. J lost 5 bases, V lost 5 bases, and 2 bases had no gene match. The CDR3 contains 14 residues.

This clonotype was detected ten times or more. The CDR3 is CSVDLGGRTEAFF. CDR3 DNA: TGCAGCGTTGACCTCGGGGGAAGGACTGAAGCTTTCTTT. The chain recombines TRBV29-1 with TRBJ1-1, with D maybe TRBD1 (5 bases). V was pared by 3 bases and J by 5 bases, with 13 bases between. The germline V gene has CDR1 SQVTM and CDR2 ANQGSEA. There are 13 residues in the CDR3.

V and J are TRBV7-9 and TRBJ1-2; unclear D gene. From germline, CDR1 is SEHNR and CDR2 FQNEAQ (reference sequence). Trimming took 5 bases from V and 10 from J, leaving 11 bases between them. The CDR3 consists of 11 residues. The CDR3 sequence: CASSQRRDYTF. DNA of the CDR3: TGTGCCAGCAGCCAAAGACGGGACTACACCTTC.

This clonotype has at least ten counts. In DNA, the CDR3 is TGTGCCAGCAGCCGCAGCTTAAGCTATGGCTACACCTTC. Its protein product is CASSRSLSYGYTF. J is TRBJ1-2 and V is TRBV14; D ambiguous. Trimming took off 4 bases at V and 4 bases at J, with 10 bases between the two ends. Germline CDR1 is SGHDN and CDR2 is FVKESK. The CDR3 runs 13 residues.

The V call is TRBV2, the J call TRBJ1-6; 8 positions agree with TRBD1. Trimming removed 5 bases from V and 6 bases from J; junction bases left unmatched: 6. Germline loops: CDR1 SNHLY, CDR2 FYNNEI. The CDR3 sequence is 15 residues long. The CDR3 is CASSPTGVVNSPLHF. The DNA of the CDR3 is TGTGCCAGCAGTCCGACAGGGGTGGTTAATTCACCCCTCCACTTT.

Concerning this clonotype itself: A read error is possible here, since a much larger clone lies one base away. V usage is TRBV2 and J usage is TRBJ1-2, with TRBD1 matching 9 bases. From germline, CDR1 is SNHLY and CDR2 FYNNEI. There are 16 residues in the CDR3. CDR3 sequence reads: CASSESGRQGVGSYAF. The CDR3 nucleotides are TGTGCCAGCAGTGAATCGGGCAGACAGGGGGTTGGTAGCTACGCCTTC.

This clonotype was recorded at least ten times. The rearrangement joins TRBV29-1 to TRBJ2-5; 7 positions agree with TRBD1. In germline, CDR1 is SQVTM, CDR2 ANQGSEA. V dropped 2 bases and J dropped 5; count of bases not matched to a gene: 8. This CDR3 is built from 14 residues. The CDR3 DNA reads TGCAGCGTTGAAATAGGGGGCTCGGGGGAGACCCAGTACTTC. Translating it yields CSVEIGGSGETQYF.

Notes on this clonotype: A read error is possible here, since a much larger clone lies one base away. This sequence joins TRBV9 and TRBJ2-1; 10 bases fit TRBD2. CDR3 length: 15 amino acids. Per germline, CDR1 SGDLS and CDR2 YYNGEE. V was clipped by 3 bases and J by 8 bases; unmatched bases: 8. In nucleotides, the CDR3 is TGTGCCAGCAGCGACGGGACTAGCGAAAACGATGAGCAGTTCTTC. This sequence encodes CASSDGTSENDEQFF.

The table lists this clonotype with a few counts. This may come from a read error, since a much larger clone is one base off. The chain uses TRBV10-3 and TRBJ1-1; 9 bases are a match to TRBD1. This CDR3 spans 14 amino acids. CDR1 ENHRY and CDR2 SYGVKD come from the germline V gene. The CDR3 DNA reads as TGTGCTTCAACTGGGACAGGGACGAGCACTGAAGCTTTCTTT. This sequence encodes CASTGTGTSTEAFF.

Notes on this clonotype: Just one base apart from a much larger clone, this may be a read error. The gene calls are TRBV11-3 and TRBJ2-5; D may be TRBD2 (6 bases). Per germline, CDR1 SGHNT and CDR2 YENEEA. The CDR3 sequence is 14 residues long. The CDR3 here is CASSPGLNEETRYF. CDR3 nucleotides: TGTGCCAGCAGCCCGGGACTGAATGAGGAGACCCGGTACTTC.

The chain is built from TRBV25-1 and TRBJ2-7, with D possibly matching TRBD1 (5 bases). Trimming pared 6 bases from V and 3 bases from J, leaving 18 bases between. This CDR3 has 15 amino acids. The germline V gene has CDR1 MGHDK and CDR2 SYGVNS. The CDR3: CASSQGIDSHYEQYF. CDR3 DNA sequence: TGTGCCAGCAGCCAAGGCATCGACAGCCACTACGAGCAGTACTTC.

This chain uses TRBV5-4 with TRBJ2-7; D unresolved. There are 14 residues in the CDR3. V was shortened by 0 bases and J by 5 bases, with 12 bases between the two germline ends. The V gene's germline CDR1 is SGHNT and CDR2 YYREEE (reference sequence). CDR3 DNA sequence: TGTGCCAGCAGCTTGGGTCCCCCTGGCGACGAGCAGTACTTC. Translating gives CASSLGPPGDEQYF.

On this clonotype: This may stem from a read error, because a much larger clone lies one nucleotide away. This chain links TRBV20-1 with TRBJ1-5; TRBD1 matches 7 bases. V shed 6 bases and J 2 bases; nucleotides not matched to a gene: 4. Germline-derived CDR1 and CDR2 are DFQATT and SNEGSKA (reference sequence). The CDR3 is made up of 13 amino acids. In DNA, the CDR3 is TGCAGTGCAGAGACAGGGCGCAATCAGCCCCAGCATTTT. This sequence encodes CSAETGRNQPQHF.

Remarks on this clonotype: A much bigger clone sits one base away, suggesting this may be a read error. CDR3 nucleotide sequence: TGTGCCAGCGGTCCAGGACAGGGAGGGCCCTATGGCTACACCTTC. It yields the protein CASGPGQGGPYGYTF. The V and J genes are TRBV12-3 or TRBV12-4 and TRBJ1-2; 8 nucleotides line up with TRBD1. The CDR3 contains 15 residues. V dropped 8 bases and J dropped 4; count of bases not matched to a gene: 12.

The chain is built from TRBV10-3 and TRBJ2-1; D might be TRBD2 (5 bases). The CDR3 consists of 14 residues. Trimming pared 8 bases from V and 0 bases from J, leaving 11 bases between. The germline CDR1 and CDR2 sequences are ENHRY and SYGVKD. The CDR3 is CAIRRDSSYNEQFF. The CDR3 nucleotides are TGTGCCATCCGACGGGATTCCTCCTACAATGAGCAGTTCTTC.

This chain joins TRBV27 and TRBJ2-5; 8 nucleotides align to TRBD1. Per the germline V gene, CDR1 is MNHEY and CDR2 is SMNVEV (reference sequence). This CDR3 is built from 15 residues. The ends lost 4 bases at V and 1 base at J; junction bases unmatched: 5. The CDR3 region is CASSSLGQGQETQYF. CDR3 nucleotides: TGTGCCAGCAGTTCACTCGGACAGGGCCAAGAGACCCAGTACTTC.

The rearrangement uses TRBV28 and TRBJ1-4; TRBD1 agrees at 7 bases. V lost 5 bases and J lost 3; bases outside the gene matches: 9. CDR1 is MDHEN, CDR2 SYDVKM, per germline. The CDR3 has 16 residues. The CDR3 coding sequence is TGTGCCAGCAGTCCCCAGACAGGGATCGCTAATGAAAAACTGTTTTTT. Its protein product is CASSPQTGIANEKLFF.

The chain is built from TRBV24-1 and TRBJ1-6, with TRBD1 identical over 9 bases. CDR3 size: 14 residues. The germline CDR1 and CDR2 sequences are KGHDR and SFDVKD. Germline trimming cut 12 bases from V and 10 bases from J; bases unmatched to any gene: 12. The CDR3 loop reads CAGSWTGEMSPLHF. The CDR3 bases are TGTGCCGGGTCCTGGACAGGGGAAATGTCACCCCTCCACTTT.

V gene TRBV10-3 combines with J gene TRBJ1-1; possibly TRBD1 for D (6 bases). V was pared by 6 bases and J by 5 bases, with 22 bases between. The germline V gene encodes CDR1 ENHRY and CDR2 SYGVKD. This CDR3 has 16 residues. CDR3 sequence reads: CAISPTGKSPGTEAFF. CDR3 DNA sequence: TGTGCCATCAGCCCAACAGGGAAGTCCCCAGGGACTGAAGCTTTCTTT.

In regard to this clonotype: This clone may be a read error of a much larger clone one base away. The chain uses TRBV7-3 and TRBJ1-2; 10 bases line up with TRBD1. The length of the CDR3 is 15 residues. CDR1 SGHTA and CDR2 FQGTGA come from the germline V gene. J gave up 7 bases and V 5 bases, and 10 bases lay outside the gene matches. The CDR3 DNA is TGTGCCAGCAGCCCGGGACAGGGGAATTATGGTGGCTACACCTTC. Protein sequence: CASSPGQGNYGGYTF.

V is TRBV4-1 and J is TRBJ1-6; D gene unclear. Germline V lookup: CDR1 MGHRA, CDR2 YSYEKL. Trimming stripped 4 bases from V and 7 bases from J, with 20 bases between. The CDR3 is 17 residues long. CDR3 DNA sequence: TGCGCCAGCAGCCCTCCTTTTCCTCTTACCCGAAATTCACCCCTCCACTTT. Amino acids: CASSPPFPLTRNSPLHF.